This paragraph covers one T cell receptor (beta chain) sequence. The CDR3 length is 15 residues. Trimming took 6 bases from V and 5 from J; bases not matched to a gene: 10. Germline V gene sequence: CDR1 SNHLY, CDR2 FYNNEI. This record comes from a study of technical replicates of blood from a few donors. Some clones are missing from TCRdb's copy, which holds only in-frame ones; the method was immunoSEQ multiplex PCR. The data hold 85,000 to 100,000 clones, with approximately 96% observed a single time. This chain links TRBV2 with TRBJ2-1; 7 bases align to TRBD1. The specimen was T cells isolated from PBMCs. The sequence was obtained from a human donor in good health. This CDR3 reads CASRFGQASDNEQFF. The CDR3 DNA is TGTGCCAGCAGGTTTGGACAGGCTTCTGACAATGAGCAGTTCTTC. The full variable domain, its missing parts supplied by reference TRBV2 and TRBJ2-1, is EPEVTQTPSHQVTQMGQEVILRCVPISNHLYFYWYRQILGQKVEFLVSFYNNEISEKSEIFDDQFSVERPDGSNFTLKIRSTKLEDSAMYFCASRFGQASDNEQFFGPGTRLTVL.